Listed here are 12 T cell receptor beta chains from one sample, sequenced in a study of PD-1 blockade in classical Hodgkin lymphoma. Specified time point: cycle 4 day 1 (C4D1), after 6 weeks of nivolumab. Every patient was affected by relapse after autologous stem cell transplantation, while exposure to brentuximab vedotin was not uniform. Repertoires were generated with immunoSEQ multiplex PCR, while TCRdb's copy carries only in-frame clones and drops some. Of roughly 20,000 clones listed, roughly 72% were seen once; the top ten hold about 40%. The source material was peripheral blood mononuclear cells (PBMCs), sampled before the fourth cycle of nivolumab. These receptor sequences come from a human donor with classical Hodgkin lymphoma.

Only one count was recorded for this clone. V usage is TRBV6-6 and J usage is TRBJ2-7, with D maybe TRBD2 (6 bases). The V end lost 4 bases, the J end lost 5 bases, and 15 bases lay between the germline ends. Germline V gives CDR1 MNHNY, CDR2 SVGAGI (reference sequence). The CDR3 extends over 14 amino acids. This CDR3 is CASSSTGLKDEQYF. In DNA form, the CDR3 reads TGTGCCAGCAGTTCTACGGGACTTAAGGACGAGCAGTACTTC.

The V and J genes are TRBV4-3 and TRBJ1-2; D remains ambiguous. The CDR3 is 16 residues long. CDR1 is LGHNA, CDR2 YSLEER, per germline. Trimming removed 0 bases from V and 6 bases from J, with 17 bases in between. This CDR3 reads CASSQDQERGRDGYTF. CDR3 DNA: TGCGCCAGCAGCCAAGATCAGGAAAGAGGGAGGGATGGCTACACCTTC.

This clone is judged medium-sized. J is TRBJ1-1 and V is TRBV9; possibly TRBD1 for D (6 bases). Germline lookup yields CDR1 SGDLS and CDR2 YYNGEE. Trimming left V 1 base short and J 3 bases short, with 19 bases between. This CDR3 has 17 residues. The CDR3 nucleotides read TGTGCCAGCAGCGTATCGGGGGGCTACGGTCTGGACACTGAAGCTTTCTTT. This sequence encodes CASSVSGGYGLDTEAFF.

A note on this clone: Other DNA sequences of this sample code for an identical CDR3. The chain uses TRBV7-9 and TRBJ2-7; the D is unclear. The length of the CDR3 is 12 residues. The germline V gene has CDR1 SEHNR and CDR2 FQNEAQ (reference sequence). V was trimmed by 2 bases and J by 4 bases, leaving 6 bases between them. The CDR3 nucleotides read TGTGCCAGCAGCTTAACGGGTTACGAGCAGTACTTC. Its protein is CASSLTGYEQYF.

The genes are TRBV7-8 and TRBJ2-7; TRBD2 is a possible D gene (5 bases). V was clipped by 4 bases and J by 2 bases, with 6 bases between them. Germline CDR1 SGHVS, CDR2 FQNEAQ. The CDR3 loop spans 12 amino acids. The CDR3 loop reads CASSSGAYEQYF. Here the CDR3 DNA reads TGTGCCAGCAGCTCCGGGGCCTACGAGCAGTACTTC. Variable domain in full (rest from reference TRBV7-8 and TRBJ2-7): GAGVSQSPRYKVAKRGQDVALRCDPISGHVSLFWYQQALGQGPEFLTYFQNEAQLDKSGLPSDRFFAERPEGSVSTLKIQRTQQEDSAVYLCASSSGAYEQYFGPGTRLTVT.

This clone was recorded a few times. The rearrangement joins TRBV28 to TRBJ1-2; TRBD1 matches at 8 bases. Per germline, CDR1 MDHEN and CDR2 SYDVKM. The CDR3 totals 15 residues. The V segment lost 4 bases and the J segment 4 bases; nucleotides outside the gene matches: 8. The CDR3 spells CASSSPGQDIYGYTF. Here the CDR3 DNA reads TGTGCCAGCAGTTCCCCGGGACAGGACATCTATGGCTACACCTTC.

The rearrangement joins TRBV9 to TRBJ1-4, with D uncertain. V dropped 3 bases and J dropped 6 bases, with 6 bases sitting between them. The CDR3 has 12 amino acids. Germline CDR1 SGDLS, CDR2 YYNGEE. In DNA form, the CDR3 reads TGTGCCAGCAGCGGTCGAGATGAAAAACTGTTTTTT. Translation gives CASSGRDEKLFF. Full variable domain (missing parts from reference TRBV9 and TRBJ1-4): DSGVTQTPKHLITATGQRVTLRCSPRSGDLSVYWYQQSLDQGLQFLIQYYNGEERAKGNILERFSAQQFPDLHSELNLSSLELGDSALYFCASSGRDEKLFFGSGTQLSVL.

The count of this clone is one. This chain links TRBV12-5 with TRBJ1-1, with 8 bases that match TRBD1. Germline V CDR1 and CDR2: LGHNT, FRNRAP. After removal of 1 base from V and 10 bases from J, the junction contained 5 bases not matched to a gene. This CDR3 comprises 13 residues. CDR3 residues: CASGLGPGQVAFF. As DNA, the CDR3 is TGTGCTAGTGGTTTGGGGCCGGGACAGGTAGCTTTCTTT.

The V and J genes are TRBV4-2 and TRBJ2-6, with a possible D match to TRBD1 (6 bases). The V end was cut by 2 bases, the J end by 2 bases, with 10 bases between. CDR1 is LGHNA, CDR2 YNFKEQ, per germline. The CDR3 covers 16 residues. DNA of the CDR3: TGTGCCAGCAGCCAACCCTCAGGGGCTGGGGCCAACGTCCTGACTTTC. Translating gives CASSQPSGAGANVLTF.

The CDR3 bases are TGTGCCAGCAGTGAACGGAGGGTCGTAAACACTGAAGCTTTCTTT. It codes for CASSERRVVNTEAFF. The chain recombines TRBV6-1 with TRBJ1-1; D uncertain. In germline, CDR1 is MNHNS, CDR2 SASEGT. V lost 2 bases and J lost 2, with 12 bases in between. The CDR3 extends over 15 amino acids.

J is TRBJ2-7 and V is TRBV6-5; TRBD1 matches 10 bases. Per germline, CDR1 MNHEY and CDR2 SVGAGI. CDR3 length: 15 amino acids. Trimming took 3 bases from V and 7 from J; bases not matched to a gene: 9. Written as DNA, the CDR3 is TGTGCCAGCAGTTATGGAGGGACAGGGGTTTGGGAGCAGTACTTC. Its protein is CASSYGGTGVWEQYF.

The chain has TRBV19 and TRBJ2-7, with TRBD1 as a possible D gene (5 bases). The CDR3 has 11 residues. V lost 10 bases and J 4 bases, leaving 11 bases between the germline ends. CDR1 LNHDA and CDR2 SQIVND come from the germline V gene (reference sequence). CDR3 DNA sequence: TGTGCCACAGGGATCGGGTACGAGCAGTACTTC. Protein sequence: CATGIGYEQYF.